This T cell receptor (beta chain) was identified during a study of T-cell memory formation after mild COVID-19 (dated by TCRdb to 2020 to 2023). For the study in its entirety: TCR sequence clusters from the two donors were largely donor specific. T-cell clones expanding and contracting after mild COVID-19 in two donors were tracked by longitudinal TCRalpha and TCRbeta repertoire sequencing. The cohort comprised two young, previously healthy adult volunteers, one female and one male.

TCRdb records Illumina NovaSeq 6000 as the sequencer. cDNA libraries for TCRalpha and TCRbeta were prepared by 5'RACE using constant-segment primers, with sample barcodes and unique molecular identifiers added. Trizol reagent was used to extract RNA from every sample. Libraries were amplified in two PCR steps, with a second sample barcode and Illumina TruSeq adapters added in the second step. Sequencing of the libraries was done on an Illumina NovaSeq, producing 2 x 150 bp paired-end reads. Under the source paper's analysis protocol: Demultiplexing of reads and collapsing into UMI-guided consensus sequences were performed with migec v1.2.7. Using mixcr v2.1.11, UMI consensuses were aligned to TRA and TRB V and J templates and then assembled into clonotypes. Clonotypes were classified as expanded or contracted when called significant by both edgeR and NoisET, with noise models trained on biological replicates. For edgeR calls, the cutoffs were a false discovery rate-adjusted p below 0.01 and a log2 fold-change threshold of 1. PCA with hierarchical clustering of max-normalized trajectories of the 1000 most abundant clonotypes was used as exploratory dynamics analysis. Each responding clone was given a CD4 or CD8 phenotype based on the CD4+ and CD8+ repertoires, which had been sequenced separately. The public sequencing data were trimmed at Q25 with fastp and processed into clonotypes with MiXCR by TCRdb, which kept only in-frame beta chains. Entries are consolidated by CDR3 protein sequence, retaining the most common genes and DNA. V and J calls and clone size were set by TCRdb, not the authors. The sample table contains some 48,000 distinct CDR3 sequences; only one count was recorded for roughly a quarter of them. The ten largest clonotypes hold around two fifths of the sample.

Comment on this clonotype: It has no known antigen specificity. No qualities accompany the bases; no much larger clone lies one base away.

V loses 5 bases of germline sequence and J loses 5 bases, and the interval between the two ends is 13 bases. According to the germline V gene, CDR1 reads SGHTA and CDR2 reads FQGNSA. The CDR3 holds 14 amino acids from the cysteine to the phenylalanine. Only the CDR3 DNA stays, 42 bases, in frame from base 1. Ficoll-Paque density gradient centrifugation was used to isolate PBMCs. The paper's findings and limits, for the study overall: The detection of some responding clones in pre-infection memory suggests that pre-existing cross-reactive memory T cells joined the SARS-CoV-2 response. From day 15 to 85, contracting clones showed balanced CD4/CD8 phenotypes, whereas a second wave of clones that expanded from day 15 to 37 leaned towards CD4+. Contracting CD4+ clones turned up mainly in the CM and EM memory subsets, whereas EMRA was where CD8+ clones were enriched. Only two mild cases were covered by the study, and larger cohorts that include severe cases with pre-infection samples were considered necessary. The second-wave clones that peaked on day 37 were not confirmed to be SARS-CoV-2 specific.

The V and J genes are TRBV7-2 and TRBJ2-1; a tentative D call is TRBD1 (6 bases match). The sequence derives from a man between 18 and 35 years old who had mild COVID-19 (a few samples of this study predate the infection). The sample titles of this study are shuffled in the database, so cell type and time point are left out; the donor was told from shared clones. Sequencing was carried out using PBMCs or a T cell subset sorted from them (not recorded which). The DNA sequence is TGTGCCAGCAGCCTCAGGGGTATCAACAATGAGCAGTTCTTC. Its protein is CASSLRGINNEQFF.